A selection of T cell receptor beta chains follows, all from one sample in a study of blood T cells in healthy people across ages. TCRdb recomputed calls from the 5' RACE reads with MiXCR, one row per CDR3 protein. This repertoire shows around 1,600,000 distinct CDR3 sequences, around 40% found once; its top ten account for approximately 4.1%. The specimen sequenced was blood. The receptor source for this set is a woman under 30 in good health. CDR3s include the opening cysteine and the closing phenylalanine or tryptophan. D genes are given only for firm matches. The size of a clone is reported for some rows only, either as once, few or many, or as a class for expanded clones.

cdr3_nt | cdr3_aa | j_call | clone_size | v_call | d_call
TGCAGTGCTGACCCCAGGGTTCCCCTCACAGATACGCAGTATTTT | CSADPRVPLTDTQYF | TRBJ2-3 | . | TRBV20-1 | .
TGTGCCAGCAGCCTCGCGGGGCGACAGGCGTTTAGCAATCAGCCCCAGCATTTT | CASSLAGRQAFSNQPQHF | TRBJ1-5 | . | TRBV21-1 | .
TGTGCCAGCAGCTTCTATAGTCCGGGCGATGAGCAGTTCTTC | CASSFYSPGDEQFF | TRBJ2-1 | . | TRBV5-8 | .
TGCGCCAGCAGCCTGGGCGGGTTCGGTAAAGAGCAGTACTTC | CASSLGGFGKEQYF | TRBJ2-7 | . | TRBV5-1 | .
TGTGCCAGCAGACGTTCCGGGGCAGGTCTTCAAGAGACCCAGTTCTTC | CASRRSGAGLQETQFF | TRBJ2-1 | . | TRBV7-2 | .
TGTGCCAGCAGCTCTGTCGACAGGGGAAGTGGCTACACCTTC | CASSSVDRGSGYTF | TRBJ1-2 | . | TRBV7-9 | TRBD1
TGTGCCAACTCACCCCTACTAGCGGGAAGCACAGATACGCAGTATTTT | CANSPLLAGSTDTQYF | TRBJ2-3 | . | TRBV18 | TRBD2
TGCGCCAGCAGCCACTGGGACAGGGATTTCTACGAGCAGTACTTC | CASSHWDRDFYEQYF | TRBJ2-7 | . | TRBV4-1 | TRBD1
TGTGCCAGCAGCGCCAGGCCCCACACTGAAGCTTTCTTT | CASSARPHTEAFF | TRBJ1-1 | . | TRBV9 | .
TGTGCCAGCAGTTACTCGGGACAGGGTCTGGAGCAGTACTTC | CASSYSGQGLEQYF | TRBJ2-5 | . | TRBV6-2/TRBV6-3 | TRBD1
TGTGCCAGCAGCTTAGGCAGAGTTAACTACGAGCAGTACTTC | CASSLGRVNYEQYF | TRBJ2-7 | few | TRBV7-8 | .
TGTGCCAGCAGCCCCGGACAGGGTAGTAGCACAGAGACGCAGTATTTT | CASSPGQGSSTETQYF | TRBJ2-3 | . | TRBV11-3 | TRBD1
TGTGCCAGCAGTTTAGTGGGAGGACTGTACAATGAGCAGTTCTTC | CASSLVGGLYNEQFF | TRBJ2-1 | few | TRBV27 | .
TGCAGTGTCGGCAGGGCCTACAATGAGCAGTACTTC | CSVGRAYNEQYF | TRBJ2-7 | few | TRBV20-1 | .
TGTGCCAGCAGCTTAGGACCCAGGGACATTCAGTACTTC | CASSLGPRDIQYF | TRBJ2-4 | . | TRBV7-2 | .
TGTGCCAGCAGCTTACGGACTAGCGGGACGGCAGATACGCAGTATTTT | CASSLRTSGTADTQYF | TRBJ2-3 | . | TRBV7-9 | TRBD2
TGTGCCATCAGTGAGACTAGCGGTGGAGACGAGCAGTACTTC | CAISETSGGDEQYF | TRBJ2-7 | . | TRBV10-3 | TRBD2
TGCGCCAGCAGCCAAGACGGATTAAGTGAGGAGCAGTACTTC | CASSQDGLSEEQYF | TRBJ2-7 | . | TRBV4-1 | .
TGTGCCAGCACCTTAATCCCCGGGACAATGAATCAGCCCCAGCATTTT | CASTLIPGTMNQPQHF | TRBJ1-5 | once | TRBV28 | .
TGCAGTGCTAGAGTTTCGGGGTTTGGACGTCTGTTTTTT | CSARVSGFGRLFF | TRBJ1-4 | . | TRBV20-1 | .
TGCGCCAGCAGCCAAGGCTTGGGACAGGGAATCAATCAGCCCCAGCATTTT | CASSQGLGQGINQPQHF | TRBJ1-5 | many | TRBV4-1 | TRBD1
TGTGCCAGCAGTCCGACAGGATTCAATCAGCCCCAGCATTTT | CASSPTGFNQPQHF | TRBJ1-5 | few | TRBV27 | .
TGTGCCAGCAGCATGGGGGACAGTACCTACGAGCAGTACTTC | CASSMGDSTYEQYF | TRBJ2-7 | . | TRBV7-2 | TRBD1
TGTGCCAGCAGGAAAGGACTAGCGGTAGCCTACAATGAGCAGTTCTTC | CASRKGLAVAYNEQFF | TRBJ2-1 | . | TRBV13 | TRBD2
TGCGCCAGCAGCTGGGGGACAGGGGTTGGTCAGCCCCAGCATTTT | CASSWGTGVGQPQHF | TRBJ1-5 | . | TRBV5-1 | TRBD1
TGTGCCAGCAGCGTAGATCAGGTTGGGGTGTCTTTCTTT | CASSVDQVGVSFF | TRBJ1-1 | many | TRBV9 | .
TGTGCCAGCAGCTTTCCTGGCCGTCCAGATACGCAGTATTTT | CASSFPGRPDTQYF | TRBJ2-3 | . | TRBV4-2 | .
TGTGCCAGCAGTTCCTTCGGGGGAGGAGCTTTCTTT | CASSSFGGGAFF | TRBJ1-1 | . | TRBV6-2/TRBV6-3 | .
TGTGCCAGCAGTCCACTAGGCTTGGCGGACTATGGCTACACCTTC | CASSPLGLADYGYTF | TRBJ1-2 | . | TRBV6-5 | .
TGCAGCGCCGTTGTGACTAGCGTATATAGAGATACGCAGTATTTT | CSAVVTSVYRDTQYF | TRBJ2-3 | . | TRBV29-1 | TRBD2
TGTGCCAGCAGCAAAACGGGGTGGAATGAGCAGTTCTTC | CASSKTGWNEQFF | TRBJ2-1 | . | TRBV27 | .
TGTGCCATCAGCGGACAGGGTGGGAGTCAGCCCCAGCATTTT | CAISGQGGSQPQHF | TRBJ1-5 | . | TRBV10-3 | TRBD1
TGCGCCAGCAGCCAAGTCTGGGAAAGTGGCTATAGCTACACCTTC | CASSQVWESGYSYTF | TRBJ1-2 | . | TRBV4-3 | .
TGCGCCAGCAAACGGCCAGGGGCCGTCAACTATGGCTACACCTTC | CASKRPGAVNYGYTF | TRBJ1-2 | few | TRBV4-1 | .
TGTGCCAGCAGTCGCGGCGTGGACTACGAGCAGTACTTC | CASSRGVDYEQYF | TRBJ2-7 | few | TRBV27 | .
TGTGCCAGCAGTACCAGGGATCAGCCCCAGCATTTT | CASSTRDQPQHF | TRBJ1-5 | . | TRBV6-5 | .
TGTGCCAGCAGTTCCCTTACTAGCGGGGGAGAGATCCAGTACTTC | CASSSLTSGGEIQYF | TRBJ2-5 | . | TRBV6-6 | TRBD2
TGTGCCAGCAGCCAATATGGATCTAACTATGGCTACACCTTC | CASSQYGSNYGYTF | TRBJ1-2 | . | TRBV14 | .
TGTGCCAGCAGCCCCTTTTACCGACAAACGTTCTTC | CASSPFYRQTFF | TRBJ2-1 | few | TRBV7-2 | .
TGTGCCAGCTTCCGGGACAGGGTGTATCATGAGCAGTTCTTC | CASFRDRVYHEQFF | TRBJ2-1 | medium-sized | TRBV2 | TRBD1
TGTGCCAGCAGTGCAGGGACAGGGCAGATCGATGAGCAGTACTTC | CASSAGTGQIDEQYF | TRBJ2-5 | . | TRBV25-1 | TRBD1
TGCGCCAGCAGCCAAGATATACGACTAGCCCGCACAGATACGCAGTATTTT | CASSQDIRLARTDTQYF | TRBJ2-3 | few | TRBV4-3 | TRBD2
TGTGCCATCTCCGGGTGGACTGAAGCTTTCTTT | CAISGWTEAFF | TRBJ1-1 | . | TRBV12-3/TRBV12-4 | .
TGTGCCAGCAGCTTAGCTCTTAGAGGGGAGACCCAGTACTTC | CASSLALRGETQYF | TRBJ2-5 | . | TRBV7-2 | .
TGTGCCAGCAGACTGGGACGTTACAATGAGCAGTTCTTC | CASRLGRYNEQFF | TRBJ2-1 | once | TRBV6-5 | .
TGTGCCAGCAAAATGGACAGGCACACAGATACGCAGTATTTT | CASKMDRHTDTQYF | TRBJ2-3 | few | TRBV6-4 | TRBD1
TGTGCCAGCAGCTTAGCCGGCTACTATGGCTACACCTTC | CASSLAGYYGYTF | TRBJ1-2 | many | TRBV7-9 | .
TGCGCCAGCAGCTTACTAGCTTACACAGATACGCAGTATTTT | CASSLLAYTDTQYF | TRBJ2-3 | few | TRBV5-1 | .